Listed below are T cell receptor beta chains from one sample, sequenced in a study of CD8+CD57+ T cells in acquired aplastic anemia. TCRdb analysed the reads with MiXCR anew, one entry per CDR3 protein. The table has a few hundred thousand distinct CDR3 sequences, 55% to 75% seen once. Sequencing was carried out using sorted CD4+, CD8+, or CD8+CD57+ T cells (not recorded which) from PBMCs. All receptors derive from a human donor in good health, serving as a control. CDR3s include the opening cysteine and the closing phenylalanine or tryptophan. A D gene is named only where the DNA matches it firmly. Clone size is given for some rows only: seen once, a few or many times, or a class if the clone is expanded.

-	TRBJ2-7	TRBV24-1	-	CATSDACYEQYF	TGTGCCACCAGTGATGCATGCTACGAGCAGTACTTC
TRBD2	TRBJ2-5	TRBV7-9	-	CASSTGTSGAETQYF	TGTGCCAGCAGCACCGGGACTAGCGGGGCAGAGACCCAGTACTTC
TRBD2	TRBJ2-3	TRBV30	-	CAWRSGGSTDTQYF	TGTGCCTGGAGAAGCGGGGGTAGTACAGATACGCAGTATTTT
-	TRBJ2-7	TRBV6-1	-	CASSQGPAIYEQYF	TGTGCCAGCAGCCAAGGACCGGCAATCTACGAGCAGTACTTC
TRBD1	TRBJ1-2	TRBV25-1	once	CASSPPAGQGRGYTF	TGTGCCAGCAGTCCCCCGGCGGGACAGGGGCGAGGCTACACCTTC
TRBD2	TRBJ2-3	TRBV20-1	many	CSAGLAGRSTDTQYF	TGCAGTGCCGGACTAGCGGGGAGAAGCACAGATACGCAGTATTTT
-	TRBJ2-7	TRBV30	-	CAWSVRGAGHEQYF	TGTGCCTGGAGTGTACGGGGGGCCGGTCACGAGCAGTACTTC
-	TRBJ1-1	TRBV20-1	-	CSAIVPTMSIEAFF	TGCAGTGCTATCGTTCCTACAATGAGCATTGAAGCTTTCTTT
-	TRBJ1-3	TRBV20-1	-	CSARLGEGDTIYF	TGCAGTGCTAGGTTGGGGGAGGGAGACACCATATATTTT
-	TRBJ2-2	TRBV5-1	-	CASSSAQVSTGELFF	TGTGCCAGCAGCTCGGCCCAGGTTAGCACCGGGGAGCTGTTTTTT
-	TRBJ2-1	TRBV19	few	CASSISNEQFF	TGTGCCAGTAGTATAAGCAATGAGCAGTTCTTC